This T cell receptor beta chain was documented in a study of T cells in tuberculosis (dated by TCRdb to the late 2010s). Context from the whole study: In the study, CD1B tetramers and high-throughput TCR immunosequencing were combined to characterize T cells specific for the mycobacterial lipid antigen glucose monomycolate (GMM). With ten or so people per group, a South African clinical cohort compared IGRA-negative adolescents, IGRA-positive adolescents with latent tuberculosis, and adults with active tuberculosis. PBMC from active tuberculosis patients were archived either before standard anti-tuberculosis treatment began or within 7 days of its start. The paper's findings and limits, for the study overall: The smaller NN-distances in active tuberculosis patients were driven in part by shorter CDR3-alpha lengths, while the difference seen for TCR-beta was not statistically significant. With the diverse GMM-specific repertoire as input, a classifier achieved 85% to 90% accuracy (AUROC about 0.9), whereas GEM motif frequencies as input gave 70% accuracy. Clinical samples were selected based on which cryopreserved specimens were available, and the active tuberculosis cases were adults whereas the controls were adolescents. Active tuberculosis TCR-alpha repertoires showed smaller mean NN-distances to GMM-specific TCRs than IGRA-negative controls, suggesting clonal expansion of these TCRs.

CDR1 and CDR2, looked up from the germline V gene, are KGHSH and LQKENI. Spanning cysteine to phenylalanine, the CDR3 consists of 15 amino acids. CDR3 DNA only is kept here, 45 bases in frame from base 1. V is pruned by 3 bases and J by 8 bases, leaving 8 bases of the junction without a gene match. The immunoSEQ multiplex PCR assay was used to generate TCR libraries, with TCR-beta and/or TCR-alpha/delta assays applied to each sample. The amplified TCR libraries were sequenced on the Illumina high-throughput platform. Turning to the authors' computational methods: Clustering and dimensionality reduction relied on pairwise TCRdist distances among GMM-specific receptors from T cells that were either sorted ex vivo or expanded in vitro. Each clinical repertoire was assigned a mean NN-distance score, defined as the average TCRdist to the nearest 10% of tetramer-positive reference sequences. GEM TCR motif frequency was calculated as the fraction of unique TCRs that matched known GEM sequences in V/J usage and CDR3 length. Linear discriminant analysis with leave-one-out cross-validation, implemented in scikit-learn, was used to classify active tuberculosis. TCRdb's version of the immuneACCESS table is confined to in-frame rearrangements and falls short of the full clone set. An unresolved V gene accounts for under half of the shortfall where checked; the remainder is of unknown origin. The D gene and trimming were derived from the DNA, and the V and J assignments and clone size from that table. This sample comprises under 40,000 clones, 86% of them detected only once. The ten largest clones represent roughly 5.2% of the sample.

This clone was counted a single time. Which antigen it targets is not known. No qualities accompany the bases; no much larger clone lies one base away. The sample's time point label is to be understood as: new active TB diagnosis, blood taken before or within 7 days of starting treatment. The active tuberculosis patients were newly diagnosed, HIV-seronegative South African adults aged 18 years or older. Confirmation of active tuberculosis was based on positive sputum smear microscopy and/or a positive M. tuberculosis culture. Immunosequencing of unsorted cryopreserved PBMC covered, on average, around 100,000 T cells per clinical donor.

The sample here was PBMCs, taken at tuberculosis diagnosis. The source is an adult with tuberculosis. Recombination joined TRBV18 with TRBJ2-1; the junction holds 9 bases that match TRBD2. The DNA is TGTGCCAGCTCACCGGGCGCGGGGGGGTACGATGAGCAGTTCTTC. It codes for CASSPGAGGYDEQFF.